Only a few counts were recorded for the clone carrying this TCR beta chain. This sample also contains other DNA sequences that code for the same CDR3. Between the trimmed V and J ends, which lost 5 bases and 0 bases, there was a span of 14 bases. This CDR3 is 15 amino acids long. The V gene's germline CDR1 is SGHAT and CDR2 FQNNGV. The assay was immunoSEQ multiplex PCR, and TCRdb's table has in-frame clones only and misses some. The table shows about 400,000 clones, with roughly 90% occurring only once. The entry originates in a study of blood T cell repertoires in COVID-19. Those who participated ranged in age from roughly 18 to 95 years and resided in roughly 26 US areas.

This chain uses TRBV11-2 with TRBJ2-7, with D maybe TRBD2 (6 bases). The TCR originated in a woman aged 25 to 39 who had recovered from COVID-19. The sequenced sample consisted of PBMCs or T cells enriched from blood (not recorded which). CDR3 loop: CASSLEAGSSYEQYF. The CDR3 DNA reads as TGTGCCAGCAGCCTGGAGGCGGGGAGCTCCTACGAGCAGTACTTC.